Given below is one T cell receptor beta chain in context. Its antigen is unknown. Alongside a J-beta primer mix, a sample-barcoded 5' primer served in a second PCR lasting roughly 6 to 11 cycles. TCRdb reprocessed the 5' RACE reads via MiXCR and lists one record per CDR3 protein. There are 450,000 to 700,000 distinct CDR3 sequences in the sample; 25% to 30% occur only once, and approximately 18% lies in the top ten. The data derive from a study of blood T cells in healthy people across ages. About the study: The capture of about one barcoded beta molecule per two T cells was achieved by template switching. Overall study findings and caveats: Any changes in expanded clonotypes were possibly confounded, as donor CMV status remained unknown. Aged donors had fewer naive CD4+ cells and lower diversity than long-lived donors.

The CDR3 sequence is 16 residues long. The V end was cut by 5 bases, the J end by 0 bases, with 14 bases between. The germline V gene has CDR1 LNHNV and CDR2 YYDKDF (reference sequence). Healthy individuals of Caucasian origin from Russia, aged roughly 6 to 95, served as donors. The J gene is TRBJ2-1, the V gene TRBV15; weak D call: TRBD2 (5 bases). This TCR came from a woman aged 70-85 years in good health. Sequenced material: blood. This CDR3 reads CATSGGGDSSYNEQFF. The CDR3, as DNA: TGTGCCACCAGCGGAGGTGGGGATAGCTCCTACAATGAGCAGTTCTTC.